These T cell receptor beta chains were read from a single sample in a study of blood T cell repertoires in COVID-19. Produced via immunoSEQ multiplex PCR; TCRdb's table is partial and in-frame only. The sample holds 40,000 to 55,000 clones; 84% are singletons and the top ten take around 2.3%. Sequenced material: peripheral blood. These receptors all stem from a man aged 50-60 years with acute or convalescent COVID-19. Both conserved end residues are part of each CDR3. A D gene is named only where the DNA matches it firmly. Size tells how often a clone was seen (once, few, many) or the class of an expanded clone, and some rows leave it out.

J,V,size,D,CDR3,DNA
TRBJ1-2,TRBV5-6,.,TRBD1,CASSLGQGRGYTF,TGTGCCAGCAGCTTAGGACAGGGAAGGGGCTACACCTTC
TRBJ2-1,TRBV18,.,.,CASSSGVNNEQFF,TGTGCCAGCTCGTCGGGAGTGAACAATGAGCAGTTCTTC
TRBJ2-3,TRBV18,.,TRBD2,CASSPQRGLAGDTQYF,TGTGCCAGCTCACCACAGCGGGGACTAGCAGGCGATACGCAGTATTTT
TRBJ1-1,TRBV27,.,.,CASSKGGTEAFF,TGTGCCAGCAGTAAAGGGGGAACTGAAGCTTTCTTT
TRBJ1-1,TRBV18,.,TRBD1,CASSPPGQGLTEAFF,TGTGCCAGCTCACCACCGGGACAGGGTCTCACTGAAGCTTTCTTT
TRBJ2-7,TRBV6-5,.,TRBD2,CASSRGLAGVYEQYF,TGTGCCAGCAGCCGGGGACTAGCGGGGGTCTACGAGCAGTACTTC
TRBJ1-5,TRBV9,.,TRBD1,CASSPEGTDQPQHF,TGTGCCAGCAGCCCCGAGGGGACAGATCAGCCCCAGCATTTT
TRBJ2-6,TRBV6-6,.,.,CASSRLAGVSGANVLTF,TGTGCCAGCAGTCGCCTAGCAGGGGTCTCTGGGGCCAACGTCCTGACTTTC
TRBJ1-5,TRBV28,.,.,CASSLDPQVQFQPQHF,TGTGCCAGCAGTTTAGATCCGCAGGTACAATTTCAGCCCCAGCATTTT
TRBJ1-3,TRBV15,.,.,CATSRDFRVSGNTIYF,TGTGCCACCAGCAGAGATTTCAGGGTCTCTGGAAACACCATATATTTT
TRBJ2-6,TRBV6-1,.,.,CASSEIGSAINSGANVLTF,TGTGCCAGCAGTGAAATAGGGAGCGCAATAAACTCTGGGGCCAACGTCCTGACTTTC
TRBJ2-3,TRBV2,.,.,CAIQYSTDTQYF,TGTGCCATCCAGTACAGCACAGATACGCAGTATTTT
TRBJ2-7,TRBV7-8,.,.,CASSLAASSYEQYF,TGTGCCAGCAGCTTAGCGGCTAGCTCCTACGAGCAGTACTTC
TRBJ2-1,TRBV21-1,.,.,CASTKGLAQNEQFF,TGTGCCAGCACCAAAGGGCTAGCGCAAAATGAGCAGTTCTTC
TRBJ1-1,TRBV10-3,.,.,CAISFTTGLNTEAFF,TGTGCCATCAGCTTTACCACAGGATTGAACACTGAAGCTTTCTTT
TRBJ1-5,TRBV6-5,few,.,CASSYSARGNQPQHF,TGTGCCAGCAGTTACTCAGCTCGGGGGAATCAGCCCCAGCATTTT
TRBJ2-7,TRBV7-9,.,.,CASSAQGGYEQYF,TGTGCCAGCAGCGCCCAGGGCGGCTACGAGCAGTACTTC
TRBJ1-6,TRBV27,.,TRBD1,CASRVGTEISPLHF,TGTGCCAGCAGGGTTGGGACAGAAATTTCACCCCTCCACTTT
TRBJ1-5,TRBV4-1,.,.,CASSRWTDYSNQPQHF,TGCGCCAGCAGCCGCTGGACGGACTATAGCAATCAGCCCCAGCATTTT
TRBJ2-7,TRBV6-1,.,TRBD1,CASSETQGVWEQYF,TGTGCCAGCAGTGAGACACAGGGGGTTTGGGAGCAGTACTTC
TRBJ1-1,TRBV13,.,.,CASSLGGGSNTEAFF,TGTGCCAGCAGCTTAGGCGGGGGATCTAACACTGAAGCTTTCTTT
TRBJ1-2,TRBV6-5,.,TRBD1,CASRGDRVPYGYTF,TGTGCCAGCAGGGGAGACAGGGTTCCCTATGGCTACACCTTC
TRBJ1-2,TRBV4-1,.,TRBD1,CASSQEGQGIYGYTF,TGCGCCAGCAGCCAAGAGGGACAGGGTATCTATGGCTACACCTTC
TRBJ1-2,TRBV30,.,.,CALHQEDAKGYTF,TGTGCCCTACACCAGGAGGATGCTAAAGGCTACACCTTC
TRBJ1-5,TRBV7-9,once,.,CASSLWGRDNQPQHF,TGTGCCAGCAGCTTATGGGGTCGGGACAATCAGCCCCAGCATTTT
TRBJ1-2,TRBV7-9,.,TRBD1,CASSPNRGQGGYTF,TGTGCCAGCAGCCCTAACAGGGGGCAGGGAGGCTACACCTTC
TRBJ1-1,TRBV3-1/TRBV3-2,.,TRBD1,CASSSTGGNTEAFF,TGTGCCAGCAGCTCTACAGGGGGCAACACTGAAGCTTTCTTT
TRBJ2-7,TRBV14,.,TRBD2,CASSQEASGKLSYEQYF,TGTGCCAGCAGCCAAGAGGCTAGCGGGAAACTCTCCTACGAGCAGTACTTC
TRBJ1-1,TRBV5-4,few,.,CASSLLGRNTEAFF,TGTGCCAGCAGCTTGCTGGGGAGAAACACTGAAGCTTTCTTT
TRBJ1-4,TRBV2,.,.,CASSFDGIRTNEKLFF,TGTGCCAGCAGCTTCGACGGGATTAGGACTAATGAAAAACTGTTTTTT
TRBJ2-7,TRBV6-9,.,.,CASSYYRTVWAYEQYF,TGTGCCAGCAGTTATTACCGGACAGTTTGGGCCTACGAGCAGTACTTC
TRBJ2-7,TRBV6-1,once,.,CASSEFPPGQVAYEQYF,TGTGCCAGCAGTGAATTCCCCCCGGGACAAGTAGCCTACGAGCAGTACTTC
TRBJ1-5,TRBV14,once,.,CASSQGDYQPQHF,TGTGCCAGCAGCCAAGGCGATTATCAGCCCCAGCATTTT
TRBJ2-1,TRBV6-5,.,TRBD2,CASRSTSAGYNEQFF,TGTGCCAGCAGGTCGACTAGCGCCGGCTACAATGAGCAGTTCTTC
TRBJ1-1,TRBV2,.,TRBD1,CASSRQGAGTEAFF,TGTGCCAGCAGCAGACAGGGGGCCGGCACTGAAGCTTTCTTT
TRBJ1-5,TRBV6-5,.,.,CASSSGHIMGNQPQHF,TGTGCCAGCAGTTCCGGACATATTATGGGGAATCAGCCCCAGCATTTT
TRBJ2-7,TRBV7-2,.,TRBD1,CASSLGGTGVNEQYF,TGTGCCAGCAGCTTAGGGGGGACAGGGGTCAACGAGCAGTACTTC
TRBJ2-1,TRBV7-3,few,.,CASSPLRGNEQFF,TGTGCCAGCAGCCCCCTCCGGGGCAATGAGCAGTTCTTC
TRBJ2-5,TRBV10-3,.,TRBD2,CAISRAGRGETQYF,TGTGCCATCAGCCGAGCGGGAAGGGGAGAGACCCAGTACTTC
TRBJ1-1,TRBV9,.,TRBD1,CASSVEAGGLAFF,TGTGCCAGCAGCGTAGAGGCAGGGGGCTTAGCTTTCTTT
TRBJ2-5,TRBV10-3,.,TRBD2,CAISEASGRSGETQYF,TGTGCCATCAGTGAGGCTAGCGGGAGATCTGGTGAGACCCAGTACTTC